Shown below are 25 T cell receptor beta chains from a single sample sequenced in a study of T cells in Graves' hyperthyroidism and ophthalmopathy. Using RNA transcripts as the source, TCR beta CDR3 regions were amplified. During a first-round RT-PCR of the TCR CDR3, the HTBI primer set was used. TCRdb itself ran the multiplex PCR reads through MiXCR, one entry per CDR3 protein. The sample consists of about 200,000 distinct CDR3 sequences, around 17% of them appearing once. Sample: blood. These receptors came from a man aged 40-49 years with Graves' hyperthyroidism.

This clonotype was recorded a few times. An end of the junction does not agree with germline; a read error may underlie this. The V call is TRBV6-1, the J call TRBJ1-4, with D tentatively TRBD1 (6 bases). The CDR3 extends over 15 amino acids. In germline, CDR1 is MNHNS, CDR2 SASEGT. CDR3 coding DNA: TGTGCTAGCAGTGAAGAAGGCAGGGGTTGGGAAAAACTGTTTTTT. Its translation is CASSEEGRGWEKLFF.

The J gene is TRBJ2-7, the V gene TRBV6-1; 8 positions match TRBD1. The germline gives CDR1 MNHNS, CDR2 SASEGT. This CDR3 has 14 residues. The junction had 9 bases not matched to a gene; V was cut back by 7 bases and J by 4 bases. The CDR3 spells CASKYDRGTYEQYF. The CDR3 nucleotides are TGTGCCAGCAAATACGACAGGGGTACTTACGAGCAGTACTTC.

This clonotype was recorded only once. This may stem from a read error, because a much larger clone lies one nucleotide away. This chain uses TRBV7-2 with TRBJ1-4; the D is unclear. The CDR3 length is 14 residues. Germline V gene lookup returns CDR1 SGHTA and CDR2 FQGNSA. V lost 1 base and J lost 6, with 9 bases in between. Here the CDR3 reads CASSLVWDDEKLFF. DNA for the CDR3: TGTGCCAGCAGCTTAGTTTGGGATGATGAAAAACTGTTTTTT.

This clonotype was counted between two and nine times. The gene calls are TRBV18 and TRBJ2-3; TRBD2 is a possible D gene (5 bases). Germline CDR1 reads KGHSH; CDR2 reads LQKENI. The V end lost 0 bases, the J end lost 1 base, and 14 bases lay between the germline ends. This CDR3 has 17 amino acids. The CDR3 DNA follows: TGTGCCAGCTCACCACCGATTGGCGGAGGCCGCACAGATACGCAGTATTTT. Amino acids: CASSPPIGGGRTDTQYF.

This clonotype was recorded at least ten times. This chain links TRBV20-1 with TRBJ2-7; D possibly corresponds to TRBD1 (6 bases). This CDR3 spans 14 amino acids. V was cut by 3 bases and J by 3 bases, with 15 bases left in between. Germline-derived CDR1 and CDR2 are DFQATT and SNEGSKA (reference sequence). For the CDR3, the DNA is TGCAGTGCTAGCCGAGATGACAGGAACTACGAGCAGTACTTC. It translates to CSASRDDRNYEQYF.

The chain couples TRBV12-5 to TRBJ2-3; D is possibly TRBD1 (6 bases). This CDR3 has 13 residues. From germline, CDR1 is LGHNT and CDR2 FRNRAP. Deletions cut 6 bases from V and 3 bases from J, with 10 bases between. The CDR3 DNA reads TGTGCTAGTGGCCAAACAGGGACAGATACGCAGTATTTT. It specifies CASGQTGTDTQYF.

The chain links TRBV10-2 to TRBJ2-7; 9 positions match TRBD1. The CDR3 runs 14 residues. In germline, CDR1 is WSHSY, CDR2 SAAADI. Trimming took 8 bases from V and 2 from J; bases not matched to a gene: 7. The CDR3 spells CASGLGQGAYEQYF. CDR3 coding DNA: TGCGCCAGCGGCCTGGGACAGGGCGCCTACGAGCAGTACTTC.

There are many counts of this clonotype. The chain has TRBV5-1 and TRBJ2-3; TRBD1 might be the D (6 bases). Trimming cost V 4 bases and J 3 bases, with 15 bases left between them. The V gene's germline CDR1 is SGHRS and CDR2 YFSETQ. The CDR3 contains 15 residues. The CDR3 sequence is CASSPQGMWTDTQYF. As DNA, the CDR3 is TGCGCCAGCAGCCCTCAGGGGATGTGGACAGATACGCAGTATTTT.

This clonotype was counted ten times or more. The genes are TRBV11-1 and TRBJ2-2; 8 bases align to TRBD1. The CDR3 is 15 amino acids. Losses at the gene ends were 5 bases for V and 1 base for J; bases not matched to a gene: 3. The V gene's germline CDR1 is SGHAT and CDR2 FQDESV (reference sequence). The CDR3 DNA reads TGTGCCAGCAGCACCGGACAGGGGAACACCGGGGAGCTGTTTTTT. It translates to CASSTGQGNTGELFF.

At least ten counts were recorded for this clonotype. The chain is built from TRBV11-3 and TRBJ2-7, with a possible D match to TRBD2 (6 bases). Trimming removed 5 bases from V and 2 bases from J, with 10 bases in between. The CDR3 loop spans 13 amino acids. Germline V CDR1 and CDR2: SGHNT, YENEEA. The DNA of the CDR3 is TGTGCCAGCAGCCTAGGAGGGCCCTACGAGCAGTACTTC. Amino acids: CASSLGGPYEQYF. The entire variable domain, with the rest obtained from reference TRBV11-3 and TRBJ2-7, is as follows: EAGVVQSPRYKIIEKKQPVAFWCNPISGHNTLYWYLQNLGQGPELLIRYENEEAVDDSQLPKDRFSAERLKGVDSTLKIQPAELGDSAVYLCASSLGGPYEQYFGPGTRLTVT.

This clonotype was seen at least ten times. The rearrangement joins TRBV5-1 to TRBJ2-7, with D uncertain. This CDR3 comprises 13 residues. The germline V gene encodes CDR1 SGHRS and CDR2 YFSETQ. Trimming took off 5 bases at V and 1 base at J, with 10 bases between the two ends. CDR3 in amino acids: CASRTLNSYEQYF. CDR3 in DNA: TGCGCCAGCAGGACACTGAATTCCTACGAGCAGTACTTC.

This clonotype was picked up a small number of times. This chain uses TRBV4-3 with TRBJ2-7; D remains ambiguous. This CDR3 has 13 amino acids. The V end was cut by 0 bases, the J end by 4 bases, with 7 bases between. Germline loops: CDR1 LGHNA, CDR2 YSLEER. The CDR3 nucleotides read TGCGCCAGCAGCCAAGAACGGACGTACGAGCAGTACTTC. Protein sequence: CASSQERTYEQYF.

This clonotype was seen ten or more times. The chain links TRBV20-1 to TRBJ1-2; D not resolved. The CDR3 runs 12 residues. Germline loops: CDR1 DFQATT, CDR2 SNEGSKA (reference sequence). Trimming pared 5 bases from V and 4 bases from J, leaving 11 bases between. CDR3 protein: CSAALRAYGYTF. As DNA, the CDR3 is TGCAGTGCTGCCCTTCGGGCCTATGGCTACACCTTC.

This clonotype was observed many times. J is TRBJ2-7 and V is TRBV20-1, with 8 nucleotides matching TRBD2. Trimming took 0 bases from V and 4 from J; bases not matched to a gene: 5. CDR1 DFQATT and CDR2 SNEGSKA come from the germline V gene (reference sequence). The CDR3 has 14 amino acids. In nucleotides, the CDR3 is TGCAGTGCTAGAGATACTAGCGGCAATTACGAGCAGTACTTC. Amino acids: CSARDTSGNYEQYF.

The chain uses TRBV2 and TRBJ1-5; D uncertain. Looked up from germline, CDR1 is SNHLY and CDR2 is FYNNEI. The CDR3 runs to 15 residues. V shed 8 bases and J shed 1 base, with 15 bases lying between them. As DNA, the CDR3 is TGTGCCAGCGGGCGGGGAGATGGGAGCAATCAGCCCCAGCATTTT. This gives the protein CASGRGDGSNQPQHF.

This clonotype was picked up a small number of times. This rearrangement joins TRBV18 to TRBJ2-1; tentatively, D is TRBD2 (5 bases). Germline V lookup: CDR1 KGHSH, CDR2 LQKENI. This CDR3 region has 16 residues. V shed 6 bases and J shed 5 bases, with 20 bases lying between them. The CDR3 nucleotides read TGTGCCAGCTCGCTCGGGGTGTCATATGGGGACAATGAGCAGTTCTTC. Amino acids: CASSLGVSYGDNEQFF.

This chain connects TRBV27 to TRBJ2-2, with 10 bases aligning to TRBD1. V was pared by 4 bases and J by 1 base, with 0 bases of the junction left unmatched. Germline CDR1 reads MNHEY; CDR2 reads SMNVEV (reference sequence). The CDR3 runs 15 residues. The CDR3 bases are TGTGCCAGCAGTTGGGACAGGGGGAACACCGGGGAGCTGTTTTTT. It specifies CASSWDRGNTGELFF.

This chain connects TRBV19 to TRBJ1-1; no definite D call. The ends were cut back, 6 bases at V and 3 bases at J, with 8 bases in the middle. CDR1 is LNHDA and CDR2 is SQIVND in the germline V gene (reference sequence). CDR3 size: 12 residues. The CDR3, as DNA: TGTGCCAGTAGAGCCTGGGACACTGAAGCTTTCTTT. Translating it yields CASRAWDTEAFF. The variable domain in full, completed from reference TRBV19 and TRBJ1-1, reads DGGITQSPKYLFRKEGQNVTLSCEQNLNHDAMYWYRQDPGQGLRLIYYSQIVNDFQKGDIAEGYSVSREKKESFPLTVTSAQKNPTAFYLCASRAWDTEAFFGQGTRLTVV.

This clonotype was detected many times. The chain couples TRBV20-1 to TRBJ1-1; D not resolved. The germline V gene has CDR1 DFQATT and CDR2 SNEGSKA (reference sequence). This CDR3 is built from 11 residues. CDR3 sequence: CRTTDNTEAFF. CDR3 DNA sequence: TGCAGAACCACAGACAACACTGAAGCTTTCTTT.

In its sample, this clonotype was seen many times. The chain has TRBV2 and TRBJ2-1, with 11 bases that match TRBD2. Per germline, CDR1 SNHLY and CDR2 FYNNEI. V lost 6 bases and J lost 5; bases outside the gene matches: 9. The length of the CDR3 is 16 residues. This chain's CDR3 is CASRDHSGGVHNEQFF. As DNA, the CDR3 is TGTGCCAGCAGAGATCATAGCGGGGGGGTCCACAATGAGCAGTTCTTC.

The chain uses TRBV9 and TRBJ2-2; D remains unclear. CDR3 length: 13 residues. The germline CDR1 and CDR2 sequences are SGDLS and YYNGEE. V shed 0 bases and J shed 7 bases, with 7 bases lying between them. Written as DNA, the CDR3 is TGTGCCAGCAGCGTAGGACGAGTCGGGGAGCTGTTTTTT. It translates to CASSVGRVGELFF.

Note on this clonotype: A much larger clonotype is one base distant, so this may be a read error. This chain joins TRBV29-1 and TRBJ2-7; 8 bases fit TRBD1. The CDR3 spans 15 residues. Germline CDR1 SQVTM, CDR2 ANQGSEA. CDR3 in DNA: TGCAACGTTGAGGACGGGACAGGATCCCCCTACGAGCAGTACTTC. As protein: CNVEDGTGSPYEQYF.

A few counts support this clonotype. The V gene is TRBV11-3, the J gene TRBJ2-1, with TRBD1 as a possible D gene (7 bases). This CDR3 spans 16 amino acids. In germline, CDR1 is SGHNT, CDR2 YENEEA. V was pared by 0 bases and J by 4 bases, with 13 bases between. The CDR3 region is CASSLDGQGGYNEQFF. The CDR3 DNA reads as TGTGCCAGCAGCTTAGATGGGCAGGGGGGTTACAATGAGCAGTTCTTC.

The rearrangement joins TRBV24-1 to TRBJ2-5; D is undetermined. Germline CDR1 KGHDR, CDR2 SFDVKD. V lost 3 bases to trimming and J lost 2 bases, with 12 bases between them. The CDR3 extends over 15 amino acids. CDR3 protein: CATSDPGFPQETQYF. The DNA for the CDR3 is TGTGCCACCAGTGATCCCGGGTTCCCACAAGAGACCCAGTACTTC.

This clonotype was detected only a few times. The rearrangement links TRBV20-1 to TRBJ2-3; D is ambiguous. The CDR3 loop spans 12 amino acids. V lost 1 base to trimming and J lost 8 bases, with 10 bases between them. Germline loops: CDR1 DFQATT, CDR2 SNEGSKA (reference sequence). DNA for the CDR3: TGCAGTGCTAGAGTCACTTCGGGTACGCAGTATTTT. This encodes CSARVTSGTQYF.